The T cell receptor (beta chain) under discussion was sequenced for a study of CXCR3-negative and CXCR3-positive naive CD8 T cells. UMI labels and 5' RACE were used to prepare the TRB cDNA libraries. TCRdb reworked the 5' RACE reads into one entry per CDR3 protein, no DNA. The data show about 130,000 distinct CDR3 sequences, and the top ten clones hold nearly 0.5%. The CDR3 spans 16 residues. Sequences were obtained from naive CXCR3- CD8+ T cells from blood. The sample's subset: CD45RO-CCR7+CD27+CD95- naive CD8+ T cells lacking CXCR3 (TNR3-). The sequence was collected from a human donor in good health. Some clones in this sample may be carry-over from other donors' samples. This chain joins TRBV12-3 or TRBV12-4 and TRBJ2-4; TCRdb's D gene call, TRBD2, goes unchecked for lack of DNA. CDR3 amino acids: CASSGLAGGLGNIQYF.